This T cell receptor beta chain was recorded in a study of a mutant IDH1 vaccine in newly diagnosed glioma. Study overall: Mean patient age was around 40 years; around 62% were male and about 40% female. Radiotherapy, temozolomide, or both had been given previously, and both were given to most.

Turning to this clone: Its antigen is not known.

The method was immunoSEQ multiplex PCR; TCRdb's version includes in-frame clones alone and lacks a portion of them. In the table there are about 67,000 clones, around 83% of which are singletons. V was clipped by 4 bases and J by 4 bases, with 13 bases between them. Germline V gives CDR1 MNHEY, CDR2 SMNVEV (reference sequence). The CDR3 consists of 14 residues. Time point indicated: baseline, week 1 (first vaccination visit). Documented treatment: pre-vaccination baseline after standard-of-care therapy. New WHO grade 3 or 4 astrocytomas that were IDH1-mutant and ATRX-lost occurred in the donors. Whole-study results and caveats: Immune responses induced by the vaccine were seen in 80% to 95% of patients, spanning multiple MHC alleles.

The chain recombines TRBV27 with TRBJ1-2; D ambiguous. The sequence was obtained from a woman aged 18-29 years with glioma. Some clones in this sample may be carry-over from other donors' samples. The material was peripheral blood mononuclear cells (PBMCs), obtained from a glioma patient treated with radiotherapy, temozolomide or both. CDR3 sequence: CASSSYLKGYGYTF. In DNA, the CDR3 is TGTGCCAGCAGTTCCTATCTTAAGGGCTATGGCTACACCTTC.